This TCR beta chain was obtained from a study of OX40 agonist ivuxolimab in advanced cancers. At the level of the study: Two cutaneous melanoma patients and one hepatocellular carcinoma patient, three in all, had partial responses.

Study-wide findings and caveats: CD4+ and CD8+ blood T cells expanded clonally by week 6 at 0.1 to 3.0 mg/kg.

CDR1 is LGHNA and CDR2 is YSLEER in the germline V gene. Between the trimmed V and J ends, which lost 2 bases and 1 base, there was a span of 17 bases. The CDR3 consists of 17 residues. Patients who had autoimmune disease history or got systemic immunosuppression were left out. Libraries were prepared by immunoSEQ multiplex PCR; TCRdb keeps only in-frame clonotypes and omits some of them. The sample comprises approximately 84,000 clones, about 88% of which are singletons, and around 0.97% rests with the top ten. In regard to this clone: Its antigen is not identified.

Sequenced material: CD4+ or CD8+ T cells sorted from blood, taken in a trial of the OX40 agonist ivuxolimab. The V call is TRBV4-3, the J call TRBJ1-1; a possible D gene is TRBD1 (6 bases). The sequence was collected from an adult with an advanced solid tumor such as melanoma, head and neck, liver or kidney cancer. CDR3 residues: CASSQRGRGAWNTEAFF. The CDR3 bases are TGCGCCAGCAGCCAAAGGGGGAGGGGCGCGTGGAACACTGAAGCTTTCTTT.